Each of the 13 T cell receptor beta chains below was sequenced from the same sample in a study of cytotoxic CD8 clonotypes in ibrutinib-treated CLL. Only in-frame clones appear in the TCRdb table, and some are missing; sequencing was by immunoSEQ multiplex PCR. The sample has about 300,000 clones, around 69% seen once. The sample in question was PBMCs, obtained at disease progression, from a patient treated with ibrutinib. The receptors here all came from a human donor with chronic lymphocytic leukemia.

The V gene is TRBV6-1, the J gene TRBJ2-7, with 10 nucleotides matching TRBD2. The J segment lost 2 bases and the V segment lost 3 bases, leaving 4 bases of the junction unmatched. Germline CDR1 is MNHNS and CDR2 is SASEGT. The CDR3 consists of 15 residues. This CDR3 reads CASSEVLAGAYEQYF. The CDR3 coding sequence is TGTGCCAGCAGTGAGGTCCTAGCGGGGGCCTACGAGCAGTACTTC.

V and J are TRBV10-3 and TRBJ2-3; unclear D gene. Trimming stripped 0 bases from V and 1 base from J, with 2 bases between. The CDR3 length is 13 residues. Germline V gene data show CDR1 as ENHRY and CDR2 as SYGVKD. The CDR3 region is CAISESRTDTQYF. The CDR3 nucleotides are TGTGCCATCAGTGAGTCCCGCACAGATACGCAGTATTTT.

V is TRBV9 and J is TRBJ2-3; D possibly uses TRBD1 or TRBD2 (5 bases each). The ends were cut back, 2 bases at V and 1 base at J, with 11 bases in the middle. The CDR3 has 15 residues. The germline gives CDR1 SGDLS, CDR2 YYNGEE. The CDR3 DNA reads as TGTGCCAGCAGCGTCGGGGCTAGAGGCACAGATACGCAGTATTTT. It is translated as CASSVGARGTDTQYF.

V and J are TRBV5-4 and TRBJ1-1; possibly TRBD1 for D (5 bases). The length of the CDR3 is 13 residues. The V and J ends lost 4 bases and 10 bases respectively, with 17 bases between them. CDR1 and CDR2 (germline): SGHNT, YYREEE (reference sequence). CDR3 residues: CASSLDTPTGAFF. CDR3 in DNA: TGTGCCAGCAGCCTGGACACCCCCACGGGAGCTTTCTTT.

Here the CDR3 reads CAISESGHFLEKLFF. The CDR3 bases are TGTGCCATCAGTGAGTCGGGCCATTTTCTTGAAAAACTGTTTTTT. This sequence joins TRBV10-3 and TRBJ1-4; no clear D gene. This CDR3 has 15 amino acids. Trimming took off 0 bases at V and 7 bases at J, with 12 bases between the two ends. The germline V gene has CDR1 ENHRY and CDR2 SYGVKD.

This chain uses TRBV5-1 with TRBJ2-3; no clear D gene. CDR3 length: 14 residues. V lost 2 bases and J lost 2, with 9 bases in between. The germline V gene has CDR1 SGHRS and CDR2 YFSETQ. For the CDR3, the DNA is TGCGCCAGCAGCTTAACAGCTGACACAGATACGCAGTATTTT. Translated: CASSLTADTDTQYF.

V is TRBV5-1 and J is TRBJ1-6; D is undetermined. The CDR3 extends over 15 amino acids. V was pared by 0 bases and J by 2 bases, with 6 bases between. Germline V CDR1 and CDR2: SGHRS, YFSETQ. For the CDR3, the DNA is TGCGCCAGCAGCTTGGGCGGGACCTATAATTCACCCCTCCACTTT. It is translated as CASSLGGTYNSPLHF.

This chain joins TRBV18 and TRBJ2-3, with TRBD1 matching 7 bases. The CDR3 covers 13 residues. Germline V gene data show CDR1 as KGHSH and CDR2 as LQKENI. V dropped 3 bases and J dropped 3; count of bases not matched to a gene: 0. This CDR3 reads CASSPTGTDTQYF. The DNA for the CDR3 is TGTGCCAGCTCACCGACAGGGACAGATACGCAGTATTTT.

CDR3 sequence: CAIRRGRGDAEAFF. CDR3 coding DNA: TGTGCCATCAGGAGGGGGCGCGGAGACGCTGAAGCTTTCTTT. The chain carries TRBV10-3 and TRBJ1-1, with 7 bases that match TRBD1. Trimming cost V 6 bases and J 6 bases; bases outside gene matches: 10. The germline gives CDR1 ENHRY, CDR2 SYGVKD. The length of the CDR3 is 14 residues.

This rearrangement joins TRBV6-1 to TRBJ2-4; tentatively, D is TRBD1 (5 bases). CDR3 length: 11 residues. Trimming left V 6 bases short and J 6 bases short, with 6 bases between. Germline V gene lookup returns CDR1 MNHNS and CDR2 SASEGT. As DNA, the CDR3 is TGTGCCAGCAGGCAGGGAAACATTCAGTACTTC. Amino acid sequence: CASRQGNIQYF.

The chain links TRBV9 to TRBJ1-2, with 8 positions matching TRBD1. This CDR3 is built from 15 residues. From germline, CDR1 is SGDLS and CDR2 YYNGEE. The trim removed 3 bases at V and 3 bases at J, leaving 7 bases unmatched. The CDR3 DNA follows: TGTGCCAGCAGCGCTAGGACAGGGCGGGACTATGGCTACACCTTC. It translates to CASSARTGRDYGYTF.

The CDR3 loop is CASSYRSGRAEQFF. In nucleotides, the CDR3 is TGTGCCAGCAGTTACCGTAGCGGGAGGGCTGAGCAGTTCTTC. The chain has TRBV6-6 and TRBJ2-1; 11 bases line up with TRBD2. V dropped 2 bases and J dropped 9; count of bases not matched to a gene: 3. The germline CDR1 and CDR2 sequences are MNHNY and SVGAGI (reference sequence). The CDR3 runs to 14 residues.

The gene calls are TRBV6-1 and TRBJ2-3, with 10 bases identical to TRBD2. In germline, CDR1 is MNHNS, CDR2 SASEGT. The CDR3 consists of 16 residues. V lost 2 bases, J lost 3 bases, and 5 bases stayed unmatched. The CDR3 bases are TGTGCCAGCAGTGAATATCTAGCGGGGGTGACAGATACGCAGTATTTT. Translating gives CASSEYLAGVTDTQYF.